This T cell receptor (beta chain) was sequenced in a study of blood T cell repertoires in COVID-19 (TCRdb year 2020). About the full investigation: Samples from collaborators originated in the United States, Italy and Spain and spanned both the acute and convalescent phases of COVID-19. The prospective study material was composed of cDNA or gDNA derived from T cells, B-cell-depleted T cells, or PBMCs. Subjects who had been exposed to COVID-19, were actively infected with it, or had recovered from it provided the deeply sampled blood TCRbeta repertoires that made up the dataset. The repertoires were released in a freely available public database intended as a resource for research on the immune response to SARS-CoV-2. The samples were drawn from the first 160 participants of the ongoing ImmuneRACE study and from 1,254 subjects provided by 6 global collaborators. The sample metadata nearly always contained a de-identified subject ID, COVID-19 status, age in years and sex. HLA class I and class II types, where available, came from metadata supplied by the sample provider rather than from assay-based typing.

Participants in the prospective study were enrolled through a virtual design, were aged roughly 18 to 100 years, and lived in approximately 25 United States geographic areas. In the prospective study, participants were assigned to cohorts based on the clinical history participants reported in a screening survey and a study questionnaire. Recovered participants in ImmuneRACE Cohort 3 were defined by two consecutive negative NP/OP PCR tests, clearance by a healthcare professional, or resolution of symptoms. Mobile phlebotomists in the prospective study collected whole blood, serum and a nasopharyngeal or oropharyngeal swab from every participant. Over a 2-month period, participants in the prospective study had the option of providing additional blood draws and questionnaires. Blood samples from the prospective study were shipped frozen or at room temperature prior to DNA extraction. Spanning cysteine to phenylalanine, the CDR3 consists of 13 amino acids. CDR3 DNA only is kept here, 39 bases in frame from base 1. V was cut back by 2 bases and J by 8 bases, leaving a gap of 11 bases between them. CDR1 and CDR2, per the germline V gene, are KGHDR and SFDVKD.

In the case of this clone: Which antigen it targets is not known. No base quality values were provided; no much bigger clone lies one nucleotide off.

TCRbeta CDR3 regions were amplified from genomic DNA by means of the immunoSEQ Assay, a bias-controlled multiplex PCR. The authors processed their data as follows. The number of nucleated cells in each sample was estimated by amplification of reference gene primers within the assay. Sequence reads were collapsed and filtered to measure the absolute abundance of every unique TCRbeta CDR3 rearrangement. For each sample, productive Simpson clonality was calculated as the square root of Simpson's diversity index over productive rearrangements. Drawn from immuneACCESS, this table holds only the in-frame rearrangements with V and J called that TCRdb kept. Clones are partly lost; checked studies trace under half to an unresolved V gene and leave the rest unexplained. The V and J calls and clone size are taken from that table; D and trimming were inferred from the DNA. This sample comprises 300,000 to 350,000 clones, roughly 84% of them detected only once. The ten largest clonotypes hold more than 0.8% of the sample.

Here is what the overall study found, with its caveats: The amount of clinical and demographic metadata varied by source and participant and was provided uncurated.

This chain joins TRBV24-1 to TRBJ1-2; no D gene can be assigned with confidence. Sequencing used PBMCs or T cells enriched from blood (not recorded which). The source is a woman aged 25 to 39 who had recovered from COVID-19. The nucleotide sequence is given as TGTGCCACCAGTGATTCGCGAGTGCGGGGCTACACCTTC. Its protein is CATSDSRVRGYTF.